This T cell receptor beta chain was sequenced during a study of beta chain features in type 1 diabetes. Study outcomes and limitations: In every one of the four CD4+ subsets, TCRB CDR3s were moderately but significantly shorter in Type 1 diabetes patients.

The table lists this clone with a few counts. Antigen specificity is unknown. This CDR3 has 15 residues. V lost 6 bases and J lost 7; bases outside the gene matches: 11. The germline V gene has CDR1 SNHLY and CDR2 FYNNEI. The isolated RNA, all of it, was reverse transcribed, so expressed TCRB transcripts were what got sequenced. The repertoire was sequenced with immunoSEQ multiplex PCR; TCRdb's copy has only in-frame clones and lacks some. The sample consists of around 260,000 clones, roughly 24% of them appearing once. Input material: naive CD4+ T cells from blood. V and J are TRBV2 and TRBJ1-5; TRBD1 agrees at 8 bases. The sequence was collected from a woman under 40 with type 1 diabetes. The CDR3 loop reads CASRDPDRAAQPQHF. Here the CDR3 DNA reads TGTGCCAGCAGGGATCCGGACAGGGCTGCCCAGCCCCAGCATTTT.